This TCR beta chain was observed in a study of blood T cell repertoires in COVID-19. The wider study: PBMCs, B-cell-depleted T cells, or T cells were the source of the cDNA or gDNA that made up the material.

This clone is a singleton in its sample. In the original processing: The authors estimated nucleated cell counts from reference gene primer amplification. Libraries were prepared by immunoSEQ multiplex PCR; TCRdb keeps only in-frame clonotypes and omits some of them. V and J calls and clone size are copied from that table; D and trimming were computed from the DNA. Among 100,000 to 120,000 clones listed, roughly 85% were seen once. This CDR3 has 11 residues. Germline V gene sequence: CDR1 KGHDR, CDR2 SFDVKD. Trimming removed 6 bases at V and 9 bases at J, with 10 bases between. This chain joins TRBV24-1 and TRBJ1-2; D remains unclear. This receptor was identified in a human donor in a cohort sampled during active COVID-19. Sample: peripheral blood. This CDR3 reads CATSQDESYTF. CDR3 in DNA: TGTGCCACCAGTCAGGATGAGAGCTACACCTTC.